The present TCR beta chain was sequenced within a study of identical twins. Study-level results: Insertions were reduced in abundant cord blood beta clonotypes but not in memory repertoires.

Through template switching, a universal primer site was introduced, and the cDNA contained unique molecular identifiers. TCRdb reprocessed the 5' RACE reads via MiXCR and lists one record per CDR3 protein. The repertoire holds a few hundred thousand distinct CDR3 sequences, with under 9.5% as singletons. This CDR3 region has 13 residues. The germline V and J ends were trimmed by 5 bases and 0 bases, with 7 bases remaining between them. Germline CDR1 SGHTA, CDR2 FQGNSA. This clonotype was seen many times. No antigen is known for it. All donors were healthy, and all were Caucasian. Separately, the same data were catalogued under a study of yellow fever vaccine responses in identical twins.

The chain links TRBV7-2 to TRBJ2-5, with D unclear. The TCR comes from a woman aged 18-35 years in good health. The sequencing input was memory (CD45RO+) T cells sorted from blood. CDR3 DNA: TGTGCCAGCAGCCTAATGTACCAAGAGACCCAGTACTTC. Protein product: CASSLMYQETQYF.